The 6 T cell receptor beta chains reported below all come from one sample, sequenced in a study of blood T cell repertoires in COVID-19. Clones were sequenced by immunoSEQ multiplex PCR, and TCRdb holds only the in-frame ones, with some missing. Of 55,000 to 75,000 clones listed, roughly 80% are singletons. Sample: peripheral blood. Receptors originate from a man aged 65 to 85 who had recovered from COVID-19.

The rearrangement links TRBV28 to TRBJ1-6; D gene ambiguous. In germline, CDR1 is MDHEN, CDR2 SYDVKM. This CDR3 comprises 15 residues. V was clipped by 3 bases and J by 6 bases, with 12 bases between them. The CDR3 reads CASSFSTGGNSPLHF. CDR3 in DNA: TGTGCCAGCAGTTTTTCCACCGGCGGTAATTCACCCCTCCACTTT.

The chain carries TRBV12-2 and TRBJ2-1; TRBD2, the table's D call, was not compared with the DNA. TRBV12-2 represents a pseudogene. CDR3 length: 16 amino acids. This chain's CDR3 is CASRLEAGRACYEQFF. As DNA, the CDR3 is TGTGCAAGTCGCTTAGAGGCGGGGAGAGCCTGCTATGAGCAGTTCTTC.

This chain uses TRBV5-1 with TRBJ2-1; possibly TRBD1 for D (8 bases). CDR1 and CDR2 (germline): SGHRS, YFSETQ. With 2 bases removed from V and 1 base from J, the gap between germline ends came to 22 bases. The CDR3 runs 19 residues. CDR3 nucleotide sequence: TGCGCCAGCAGCTTAAACGGACAGGGAGGGGGTTCTTCCTACAATGAGCAGTTCTTC. Amino acid sequence: CASSLNGQGGGSSYNEQFF. The entire variable domain, with the rest obtained from reference TRBV5-1 and TRBJ2-1, is as follows: KAGVTQTPRYLIKTRGQQVTLSCSPISGHRSVSWYQQTPGQGLQFLFEYFSETQRNKGNFPGRFSGRQFSNSRSEMNVSTLELGDSALYLCASSLNGQGGGSSYNEQFFGPGTRLTVL.

The chain is built from TRBV6-1 and TRBJ2-7, with TRBD2 matching 9 bases. Germline V CDR1 and CDR2: MNHNS, SASEGT. The CDR3 length is 14 residues. V lost 6 bases and J lost 2; bases outside the gene matches: 5. The CDR3: CASRLAGATYEQYF. The CDR3 DNA is TGTGCCAGCAGATTAGCGGGGGCCACCTACGAGCAGTACTTC.

The chain combines TRBV3-1 (or the pseudogene TRBV3-2) with TRBJ1-4, with D possibly TRBD1 on 5 matching bases. There are 18 residues in the CDR3. Germline lookup yields CDR1 LGHDT and CDR2 YNNKEL (reference sequence). V gave up 1 base and J gave up 5 bases, with 20 bases separating them. This CDR3 reads CASSQGKGRGKENEKLFF. CDR3 nucleotide sequence: TGTGCCAGCAGCCAAGGAAAGGGGCGCGGGAAGGAAAATGAAAAACTGTTTTTT.

The chain combines TRBV5-1 with TRBJ2-7; no definite D call. The CDR3 totals 13 residues. Germline V lookup: CDR1 SGHRS, CDR2 YFSETQ. The V and J ends lost 0 bases and 2 bases respectively, with 6 bases between them. In DNA, the CDR3 is TGCGCCAGCAGCTTGGGGTCGGCCTACGAGCAGTACTTC. This sequence encodes CASSLGSAYEQYF.